One T cell receptor beta chain is described in this entry. Its antigen is as yet unknown. This sample stems from a study of shared clonotypes between healthy human individuals. Study summary: Donors had three CD4 naive, three CD4 memory, two CD8 naive and one CD8 memory plate apiece. General study findings and limits: In having few donors, the study represented limited genetic and exposure-history diversity.

V lost 5 bases to trimming and J lost 10 bases, with 9 bases between them. This CDR3 spans 10 amino acids. Per the germline V gene, CDR1 is DFQATT and CDR2 is SNEGSKA (reference sequence). Deep-level running was used for the assay. Data came from immunoSEQ multiplex PCR; TCRdb stores just in-frame clones and leaves some out. This table has more than 2 million clones, 93% appearing once. Naive CD8 cells lacked CD45RO, underwent positive selection for CCR7 and left out terminally differentiated effector memory CD45RA+ cells. HIV-negative, healthy adults without recent acute infections or vaccinations were the donors.

The sequencing input was naive CD8+ T cells from PBMCs. The receptor's source is a man between 18 and 35 years old in good health. Some clones in this sample may be carry-over from other donors' samples. The rearrangement uses TRBV20-1 and TRBJ2-1; D is uncertain. The CDR3 sequence is CSALFSEQFF. The CDR3 nucleotides read TGCAGTGCTCTTTTCAGCGAGCAGTTCTTC.